This TCR beta chain derives from a study of T cell responses to AZD1222 COVID-19 vaccine. The CDR3 length is 15 residues. Germline-derived CDR1 and CDR2 are SGHAT and FQNNGV. With 5 bases clipped from V and 4 bases from J, the junction kept 8 bases outside the gene matches. Profiling relied on immunoSEQ multiplex PCR, and the TCRdb table lists in-frame clones only, not all of them. The sample carries about 120,000 clones, 85% to 90% recorded once. The chain joins TRBV11-2 to TRBJ2-1; 7 bases line up with TRBD1. This TCR was recovered from an adult in good health. Sequencing was performed on peripheral blood, taken on day 0 of AZD1222 vaccination. The CDR3 region has the DNA TGTGCCAGCAGCCAGCTCCAGGGGGTGTACAATGAGCAGTTCTTC. Amino acids: CASSQLQGVYNEQFF.